The 30 T cell receptor beta chains given below trace back to one sample, sequenced in a study of T cell responses to AZD1222 COVID-19 vaccine. Sequencing used immunoSEQ multiplex PCR; TCRdb keeps in-frame clones, though not all of them. This sample carries 150,000 to 200,000 clones, about nine tenths of them seen once, and the ten largest clones take roughly 2.8%. The source material was peripheral blood, sampled on day 0 of AZD1222 vaccination. These receptors were collected from an adult in good health.

The J gene is TRBJ1-2, the V gene TRBV5-4; 7 positions match TRBD1. Germline CDR1 and CDR2: SGHNT and YYREEE (reference sequence). This CDR3 has 16 amino acids. J was trimmed by 3 bases and V by 3 bases; bases with no gene match: 11. The CDR3 coding sequence is TGTGCCAGCAGCTGGGGTGTGGGGGACAGAGACTATGGCTACACCTTC. Its protein product is CASSWGVGDRDYGYTF.

Comment on this clone: The junction and the germline gene differ at one end; a read error may be behind it. The chain links TRBV7-7 to TRBJ1-4; D gene ambiguous. This CDR3 is built from 17 residues. Germline V gives CDR1 SSHAT, CDR2 FNYEAQ (reference sequence). The CDR3 bases are TGTGCTAGCAGCCTAGCGCGAGCAGGCCCCACGGATGAAAAACTGTTTTTT. Its protein is CASSLARAGPTDEKLFF.

The V and J genes are TRBV19 and TRBJ2-3; weak D call: TRBD1 (5 bases). The germline CDR1 and CDR2 sequences are LNHDA and SQIVND (reference sequence). Trimming took 5 bases from V and 2 from J, leaving 17 bases between them. This CDR3 spans 16 amino acids. The CDR3 nucleotides are TGTGCCAGTAGTGCTGTGGGGCCCCCGTCCACAGATACGCAGTATTTT. This gives the protein CASSAVGPPSTDTQYF.

This clone was recorded a few times. CDR3 in amino acids: CASSPGGRGGYTF. The CDR3 DNA reads as TGCGCCAGCAGTCCAGGGGGTAGGGGAGGCTACACCTTC. The chain joins TRBV5-1 to TRBJ1-2; TRBD1 matches 7 bases. Germline CDR1 and CDR2: SGHRS and YFSETQ. Trimming took 5 bases from V and 8 from J; bases not matched to a gene: 9. CDR3 length: 13 amino acids. The full variable domain, in which reference TRBV5-1 and TRBJ1-2 provide the parts outside the CDR3, is KAGVTQTPRYLIKTRGQQVTLSCSPISGHRSVSWYQQTPGQGLQFLFEYFSETQRNKGNFPGRFSGRQFSNSRSEMNVSTLELGDSALYLCASSPGGRGGYTFGSGTRLTVV.

The rearrangement uses TRBV20-1 and TRBJ1-4; TRBD1 aligns across 9 bases. This CDR3 is built from 14 residues. The junction had 6 bases not matched to a gene; V was cut back by 3 bases and J by 7 bases. Germline CDR1 and CDR2: DFQATT and SNEGSKA (reference sequence). The CDR3 reads CSASVRTGAEKLFF. In DNA form, the CDR3 reads TGCAGTGCTAGTGTCCGGACAGGGGCTGAAAAACTGTTTTTT.

This chain links TRBV14 with TRBJ2-2, with D unclear. Germline V lookup: CDR1 SGHDN, CDR2 FVKESK. The CDR3 runs 14 residues. V lost 2 bases and J 3 bases, leaving 7 bases between the germline ends. The CDR3 protein is CASSQLPDTGELFF. In DNA, the CDR3 is TGTGCCAGCAGCCAATTGCCCGACACCGGGGAGCTGTTTTTT.

The chain joins TRBV10-3 to TRBJ2-3; D not certain. Trimming removed 7 bases at V and 2 bases at J, with 10 bases between. Germline V lookup: CDR1 ENHRY, CDR2 SYGVKD. The CDR3 loop spans 13 amino acids. DNA of the CDR3: TGTGCCATCAATGGGCCACACACAGATACGCAGTATTTT. It codes for CAINGPHTDTQYF.

This clone has more than one count but fewer than ten. In DNA, the CDR3 is TGTGCCAGCAGTTTCGAGCTAGTTGGCGAGCAGTTCTTC. It encodes CASSFELVGEQFF. The chain couples TRBV12-3 or TRBV12-4 to TRBJ2-1; no clear D. The V end lost 3 bases, the J end lost 10 bases, and 13 bases lay between the germline ends. The CDR3 length is 13 residues.

The CDR3 here is CASSRGLAKNIQYF. Here the CDR3 DNA reads TGTGCCAGCAGCCGAGGACTAGCCAAAAACATTCAGTACTTC. This chain uses TRBV6-2 or TRBV6-3 with TRBJ2-4; a possible D gene is TRBD2 (5 bases). There are 14 residues in the CDR3. Germline lookup yields CDR1 MNHEY and CDR2 SVGEGT. With 6 bases removed from V and 0 bases from J, the gap between germline ends came to 9 bases.

The chain combines TRBV5-4 with TRBJ2-3; TRBD2 agrees at 8 bases. The germline CDR1 and CDR2 sequences are SGHNT and YYREEE (reference sequence). Trimming took 6 bases from V and 5 from J; bases not matched to a gene: 14. The CDR3 has 16 residues. The CDR3 nucleotides read TGTGCCAGCACCATCAAGGCGGGGGGCCGGTTAGATACGCAGTATTTT. This encodes CASTIKAGGRLDTQYF.

The chain employs TRBV9 and TRBJ1-5; D ambiguous. The germline CDR1 and CDR2 sequences are SGDLS and YYNGEE. This CDR3 spans 14 amino acids. Between the trimmed V and J ends, which lost 0 bases and 9 bases, there was a span of 13 bases. CDR3 nucleotides: TGTGCCAGCAGCGTAGCTTCGGCGGGGTCGCCCCAGCATTTT. Protein: CASSVASAGSPQHF.

The V call is TRBV29-1, the J call TRBJ2-3; D may be TRBD1 or TRBD2 (6 bases each). Germline V gene sequence: CDR1 SQVTM, CDR2 ANQGSEA. Between the trimmed V and J ends, which lost 1 base and 2 bases, there was a span of 7 bases. The CDR3 extends over 13 amino acids. The chain's CDR3 is CSVEAGATDTQYF. CDR3 DNA: TGCAGCGTTGAAGCGGGGGCCACAGATACGCAGTATTTT.

The V and J genes are TRBV2 and TRBJ2-2, with 14 bases that match TRBD2. Trimming cost V 6 bases and J 1 base; bases outside gene matches: 4. Germline values: CDR1 SNHLY, CDR2 FYNNEI. This CDR3 comprises 17 residues. The CDR3 is CASRAGTSGGNTGELFF. CDR3 nucleotides: TGTGCCAGCAGGGCCGGGACTAGCGGGGGGAACACCGGGGAGCTGTTTTTT.

The chain carries TRBV6-6 and TRBJ1-5; 9 nucleotides line up with TRBD1. CDR1 and CDR2 (germline): MNHNY, SVGAGI (reference sequence). The CDR3 is 16 amino acids. V was clipped by 4 bases and J by 3 bases; unmatched bases: 7. As DNA, the CDR3 is TGTGCCAGCAGTTCGGGGACAGGGACTCCCAATCAGCCCCAGCATTTT. This codes for CASSSGTGTPNQPQHF.

This chain links TRBV7-6 with TRBJ2-2; no clear D. Between the trimmed V and J ends, which lost 2 bases and 4 bases, there was a span of 11 bases. Germline V CDR1 and CDR2: SGHVS, FNYEAQ. CDR3 size: 15 residues. This chain's CDR3 is CASSLPPPGTGELFF. The CDR3 DNA follows: TGTGCCAGCAGCTTACCCCCTCCGGGCACCGGGGAGCTGTTTTTT.

The J gene is TRBJ1-2, the V gene TRBV6-2 or TRBV6-3, with D perhaps matching TRBD1 (5 bases). Trimming took off 2 bases at V and 4 bases at J, with 11 bases between the two ends. The germline V gene has CDR1 MNHEY and CDR2 SVGEGT. The CDR3 covers 14 residues. Here the CDR3 reads CASSYIRGGYGYTF. CDR3 DNA: TGTGCCAGCAGTTACATCCGGGGCGGCTATGGCTACACCTTC.

The genes are TRBV6-1 and TRBJ2-7, with a weak D call TRBD2 (6 bases). The V gene's germline CDR1 is MNHNS and CDR2 SASEGT. Trimming stripped 7 bases from V and 0 bases from J, with 13 bases between. This CDR3 spans 14 amino acids. For the CDR3, the DNA is TGTGCCAGCAAACGGGACTTAAGCTCCTACGAGCAGTACTTC. Residues: CASKRDLSSYEQYF.

CDR3 loop: CASSLQSSGNTIYF. For the CDR3, the DNA is TGTGCCAGCAGCTTACAGAGCTCTGGAAACACCATATATTTT. The genes are TRBV5-4 and TRBJ1-3, with D hard to call. V shed 2 bases and J shed 0 bases, with 6 bases lying between them. The CDR3 length is 14 residues. Germline-derived CDR1 and CDR2 are SGHNT and YYREEE (reference sequence).

The chain joins TRBV7-8 to TRBJ2-7, with D tentatively TRBD1 (6 bases). Germline V lookup: CDR1 SGHVS, CDR2 FQNEAQ. V was trimmed by 7 bases and J by 0 bases, leaving 16 bases between them. This CDR3 contains 15 residues. The DNA for the CDR3 is TGTGCCAGCACCCTAGGGGGTACAGGCTCCTACGAGCAGTACTTC. This sequence encodes CASTLGGTGSYEQYF.

This chain connects TRBV9 to TRBJ2-1, with 7 bases fitting TRBD1. This CDR3 is 14 amino acids long. Germline-derived CDR1 and CDR2 are SGDLS and YYNGEE. Losses at the gene ends were 1 base for V and 6 bases for J; bases not matched to a gene: 4. CDR3 bases: TGTGCCAGCAGCGTACAGGGGGACGGCAATGAGCAGTTCTTC. It codes for CASSVQGDGNEQFF.

The count of this clone is one. The chain employs TRBV29-1 and TRBJ1-1; D gene uncertain. There are 11 residues in the CDR3. The V end was cut by 2 bases, the J end by 5 bases, with 6 bases between. Per germline, CDR1 SQVTM and CDR2 ANQGSEA. CDR3 DNA: TGCAGCGTTGAATGGGTAACTGAAGCTTTCTTT. Translated: CSVEWVTEAFF.

The CDR3 nucleotides read TGTGCCAGCAGCGCCGGGGCCCAAGAGACCCAGTACTTC. Residues: CASSAGAQETQYF. The V call is TRBV9, the J call TRBJ2-5; the D call may be TRBD1 or TRBD2 (5 bases each). The CDR3 runs to 13 residues. V was pared by 3 bases and J by 1 base, with 7 bases between. Germline V CDR1 and CDR2: SGDLS, YYNGEE.

The J gene is TRBJ1-6, the V gene TRBV2; perhaps TRBD1 as D (5 bases). This CDR3 contains 15 residues. Germline lookup yields CDR1 SNHLY and CDR2 FYNNEI. Trimming pared 6 bases from V and 5 bases from J, leaving 14 bases between. CDR3 in amino acids: CASRKTDTHNSPLHF. The CDR3 DNA is TGTGCCAGCAGGAAGACAGACACTCATAATTCACCCCTCCACTTT.

The chain joins TRBV7-8 to TRBJ1-2, with TRBD1 matching over 8 bases. Trimming at V came to 5 bases and at J to 4 bases, leaving 3 bases not matched to a gene. The CDR3 is 13 amino acids. Germline V gene lookup returns CDR1 SGHVS and CDR2 FQNEAQ. CDR3 sequence: CASSPGTGYGYTF. The CDR3 DNA reads TGTGCCAGCAGCCCTGGGACAGGCTATGGCTACACCTTC.

In nucleotides, the CDR3 is TGCAGCGTTGACACCGGGACGGACACAGATACGCAGTATTTT. As protein: CSVDTGTDTDTQYF. The genes are TRBV29-1 and TRBJ2-3; D tentatively reads TRBD1 or TRBD2 (5 bases each). Trimming left V 3 bases short and J 2 bases short, with 12 bases between. CDR1 and CDR2 from the germline V gene are SQVTM and ANQGSEA. The CDR3 is 14 residues long.

V is TRBV3-1 (or the pseudogene TRBV3-2) and J is TRBJ2-2, with D maybe TRBD2 (7 bases). The CDR3 contains 14 residues. Germline V gene data show CDR1 as LGHDT and CDR2 as YNNKEL (reference sequence). With 8 bases removed from V and 7 bases from J, the gap between germline ends came to 17 bases. The CDR3 nucleotides are TGTGCCAGCCGGACGGGGGGCATGAGCGGGGAGCTGTTTTTT. Protein: CASRTGGMSGELFF.

The rearrangement links TRBV2 to TRBJ1-2; 12 nucleotides agree with TRBD1. V lost 8 bases and J lost 8; bases outside the gene matches: 3. CDR1 and CDR2 (germline): SNHLY, FYNNEI. CDR3 length equals 12 residues. The CDR3, as DNA: TGTGCCAGCGGGACAGGGGGCGGCGGCTACACCTTC. This encodes CASGTGGGGYTF.

V is TRBV7-2 and J is TRBJ1-3, with TRBD1 as a possible D gene (5 bases). V gave up 5 bases and J gave up 0 bases, with 17 bases separating them. The CDR3 has 17 amino acids. The V gene's germline CDR1 is SGHTA and CDR2 FQGNSA. The CDR3 DNA reads as TGTGCCAGCAGCCCCCGGGCGCCAGGGATCTCTGGAAACACCATATATTTT. Translating it yields CASSPRAPGISGNTIYF.

J is TRBJ2-5 and V is TRBV2; D not resolved. The CDR3 contains 11 residues. The ends were cut back, 10 bases at V and 5 bases at J, with 11 bases in the middle. Germline CDR1 SNHLY, CDR2 FYNNEI. This CDR3 reads CATNLRETQYF. The CDR3 bases are TGTGCCACCAACCTCCGGGAGACCCAGTACTTC. The variable domain in full, with the rest retrieved from reference TRBV2 and TRBJ2-5, is EPEVTQTPSHQVTQMGQEVILRCVPISNHLYFYWYRQILGQKVEFLVSFYNNEISEKSEIFDDQFSVERPDGSNFTLKIRSTKLEDSAMYFCATNLRETQYFGPGTRLLVL.

V usage is TRBV7-2 and J usage is TRBJ1-6; D perhaps matches TRBD1 (6 bases). V gave up 6 bases and J gave up 5 bases, with 20 bases separating them. This CDR3 is 17 amino acids long. Germline V CDR1 and CDR2: SGHTA, FQGNSA. Here the CDR3 DNA reads TGTGCCAGCAGTCGGAGGGGGACGGAAATGGATAATTCACCCCTCCACTTT. It specifies CASSRRGTEMDNSPLHF.